This T cell receptor beta chain appears in the sequencing data of a study of CD8 T cells in Susac syndrome. Reverse transcription of about 0.5 to 1 ug RNA was performed with random hexamers. TCRdb re-called the immunoSEQ multiplex PCR reads through MiXCR, storing one row per CDR3 protein. Altogether 100,000 or so distinct CDR3 sequences are present, roughly 91% being singletons, with the ten largest covering around 0.15%. The sample consisted of CD4+ T cells from PBMCs. This receptor was obtained from a human donor in good health.

CDR3 residues: CASSESYFWAEDLHGYTF. The CDR3 DNA follows: TGTGCCAGCAGTGAAAGTTATTTTTGGGCCGAGGACCTTCATGGCTACACCTTC. The chain joins TRBV25-1 to TRBJ1-2; no clear D gene. V shed 2 bases and J shed 6 bases, with 25 bases lying between them. Germline V gene sequence: CDR1 MGHDK, CDR2 SYGVNS. The CDR3 totals 18 residues.